This T cell receptor (beta chain) was recovered during a study of vaccination and CD4 T cells after COVID-19. Across the whole study: Overlapping peptides covering the spike proteins of SARS-CoV-2, HCoV-NL63, HCoV-OC43 and HCoV-229E were added to stimulate cells.

For this clonotype: The antigen is not known.

Germline loops: CDR1 DFQATT, CDR2 SNEGSKA (reference sequence). The CDR3 consists of 13 residues. Trimming pared 3 bases from V and 0 bases from J, leaving 9 bases between. With the Oncomine TCR Beta short-read assay, DNA from cultured CD4+ T cells was sequenced. Genomic DNA was taken out of cultured CD4+ T cells by extraction. TCRdb recomputed calls from the PCR reads with MiXCR, one row per CDR3 protein. The sample yields roughly 10,000 distinct CDR3 sequences, roughly 45% seen once. Points from the study as a whole: The study sampled relatively few convalescent patients and omitted early post-infection timepoints.

The treatment denotes: approximately 9-day PBMC culture with coronavirus spike peptide pools or control peptides (ViraFEST assay). According to the study, CD4+ T cells from the unexposed donor were gathered ahead of the COVID-19 pandemic (2011-2018). The probes, which were SARS-CoV-2 S/N and four cold-coronavirus spikes, were applied to unexposed-donor CD4+ T cells, cells permitting. The rearrangement joins TRBV20-1 to TRBJ2-7; D call uncertain. The sequenced material came from CD4+ T cells from blood, cultured in vitro. The clonotype comes from a human donor in good health. The CDR3 nucleotides read TGCAGTGCTAGTTATGACATCTCCTACGAGCAGTACTTC. This codes for CSASYDISYEQYF.